This TCR beta chain came from a study of cytomegalovirus exposure and HLA in healthy donors. Background on the study: Clustering assigned 81% of the approximately 430 genotyped donors to the Caucasian-associated ancestry cluster. Overall study findings and caveats: Later genetic work tied a missense DCLRE1C variant to beta-chain V and J trimming. Cytomegalovirus status was reportedly diagnosed by the classifier with high sensitivity and specificity.

Primers included in the PCR were 60 Vbeta and 13 Jbeta primers. Source study methods: Later, an analysis found about 80 million unique TCR beta chains, and approximately 10 million of these were shared. Assay used: immunoSEQ multiplex PCR; TCRdb lists only in-frame clones, some missing. V, J and clone size reflect that table, while D and trimming were determined from the DNA. This table has about 190,000 clones, 70% to 75% appearing once. Concerning this clone itself: The antigen is not known.

The receptor was isolated from a man aged 25 to 40 in good health and CMV-seropositive. The material sequenced was PBMCs.

The CDR3 spells CASSLTGGSNTEAFF. CDR3 nucleotide sequence: TGTGCCAGCAGCCTTACAGGGGGATCTAACACTGAAGCTTTCTTT. The chain carries TRBV13 and TRBJ1-1; TRBD1 agrees at 8 bases. The CDR3 is 15 amino acids. With 5 bases clipped from V and 2 bases from J, the junction kept 7 bases outside the gene matches. From germline, CDR1 is PRHDT and CDR2 FYEKMQ (reference sequence). The full variable domain, in which reference TRBV13 and TRBJ1-1 provide the parts outside the CDR3, is AAGVIQSPRHLIKEKRETATLKCYPIPRHDTVYWYQQGPGQDPQFLISFYEKMQSDKGSIPDRFSAQQFSDYHSELNMSSLELGDSALYFCASSLTGGSNTEAFFGQGTRLTVV.